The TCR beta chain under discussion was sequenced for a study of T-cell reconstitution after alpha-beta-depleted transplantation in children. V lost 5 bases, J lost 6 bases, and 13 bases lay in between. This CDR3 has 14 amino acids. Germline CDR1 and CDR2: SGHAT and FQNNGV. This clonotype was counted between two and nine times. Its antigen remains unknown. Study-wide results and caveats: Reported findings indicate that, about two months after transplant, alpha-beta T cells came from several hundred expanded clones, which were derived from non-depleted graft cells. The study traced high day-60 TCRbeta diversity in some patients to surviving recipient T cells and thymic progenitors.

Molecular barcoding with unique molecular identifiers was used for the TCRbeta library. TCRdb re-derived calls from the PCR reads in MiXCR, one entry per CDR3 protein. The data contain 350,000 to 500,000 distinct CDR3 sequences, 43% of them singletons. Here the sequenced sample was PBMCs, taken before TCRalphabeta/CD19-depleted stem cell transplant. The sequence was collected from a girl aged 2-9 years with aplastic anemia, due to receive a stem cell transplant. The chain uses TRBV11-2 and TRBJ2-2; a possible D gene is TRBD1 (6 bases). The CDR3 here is CASSVQGGAGELFF. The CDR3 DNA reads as TGTGCCAGCAGCGTACAAGGGGGTGCCGGGGAGCTGTTTTTT.